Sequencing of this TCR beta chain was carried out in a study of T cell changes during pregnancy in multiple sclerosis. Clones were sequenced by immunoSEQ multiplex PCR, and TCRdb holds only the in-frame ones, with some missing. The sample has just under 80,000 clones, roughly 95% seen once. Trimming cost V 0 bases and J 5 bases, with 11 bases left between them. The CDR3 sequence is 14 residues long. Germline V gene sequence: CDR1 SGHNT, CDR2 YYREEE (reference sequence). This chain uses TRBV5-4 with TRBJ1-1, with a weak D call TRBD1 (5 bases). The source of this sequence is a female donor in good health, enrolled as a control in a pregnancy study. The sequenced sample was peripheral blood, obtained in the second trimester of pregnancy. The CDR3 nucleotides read TGTGCCAGCAGCTTGGCGCTTGGGGGGACTGAAGCTTTCTTT. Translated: CASSLALGGTEAFF.